This T cell receptor (beta chain) emerged from a study of blood T cell repertoires in COVID-19. Overall study: Sample material is recorded as cDNA or gDNA derived from T cells, B-cell-depleted T cells, or PBMCs.

Cohort assignment relied on participant-reported clinical history. Per the original data handling: Nucleated cell counts were estimated from reference gene primer amplification. Sequenced by immunoSEQ multiplex PCR; TCRdb stores in-frame clones only, minus some. The DNA gave D and trimming, while V, J and clone size come from that table. Here the sample spans about 320,000 clones, roughly 90% being singletons. The CDR3 sequence is 14 residues long. The V and J ends lost 4 bases and 4 bases respectively, with 15 bases between them. The germline CDR1 and CDR2 sequences are SGHKS and YYEKEE (reference sequence).

The TCR sequence derives from a man in his fifties or sixties who had recovered from COVID-19. The specimen was PBMCs or T cells enriched from blood (not recorded which). V usage is TRBV5-5 and J usage is TRBJ2-7, with D tentatively TRBD1 (5 bases). The CDR3: CASSPGSQGYEQYF. Here the CDR3 DNA reads TGTGCCAGCAGCCCCGGGTCCCAGGGATACGAGCAGTACTTC.